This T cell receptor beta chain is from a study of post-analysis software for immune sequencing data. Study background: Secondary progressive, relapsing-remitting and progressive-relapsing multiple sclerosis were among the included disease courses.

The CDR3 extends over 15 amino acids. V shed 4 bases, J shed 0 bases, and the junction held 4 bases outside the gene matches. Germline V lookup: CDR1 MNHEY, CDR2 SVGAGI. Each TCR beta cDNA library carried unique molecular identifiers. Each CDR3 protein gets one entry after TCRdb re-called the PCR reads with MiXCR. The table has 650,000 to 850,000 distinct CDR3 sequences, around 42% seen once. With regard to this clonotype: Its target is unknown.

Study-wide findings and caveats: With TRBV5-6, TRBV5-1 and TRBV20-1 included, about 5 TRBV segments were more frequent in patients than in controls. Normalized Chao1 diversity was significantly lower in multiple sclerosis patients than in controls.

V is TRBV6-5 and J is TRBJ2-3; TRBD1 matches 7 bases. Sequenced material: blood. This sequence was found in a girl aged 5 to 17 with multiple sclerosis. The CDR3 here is CASSLGQPSTDTQYF. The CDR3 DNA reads TGTGCCAGCAGTTTGGGACAGCCTAGCACAGATACGCAGTATTTT.